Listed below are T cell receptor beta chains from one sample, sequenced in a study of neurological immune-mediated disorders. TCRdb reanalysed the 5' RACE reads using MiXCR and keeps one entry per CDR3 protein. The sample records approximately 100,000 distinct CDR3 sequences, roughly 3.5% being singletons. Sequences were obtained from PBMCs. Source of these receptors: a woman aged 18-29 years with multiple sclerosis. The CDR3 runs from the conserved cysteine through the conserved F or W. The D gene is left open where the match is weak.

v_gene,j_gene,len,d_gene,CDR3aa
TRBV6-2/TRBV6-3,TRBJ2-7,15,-,CASSYLGHSGYEQYF
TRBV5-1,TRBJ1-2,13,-,CASSLVGNYGYTF
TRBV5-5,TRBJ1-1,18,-,CASSLGVGANLRSTEAFF
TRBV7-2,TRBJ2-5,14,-,CASSPPGRQETQYF
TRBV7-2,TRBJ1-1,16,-,CASSLVGGFGNTEAFF
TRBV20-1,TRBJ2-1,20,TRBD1,CSAAQLGTGQDRYADNEQFF
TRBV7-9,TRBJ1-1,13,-,CASSLEGNTEAFF
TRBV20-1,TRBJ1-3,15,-,CSAAEYSNSGNTIYF
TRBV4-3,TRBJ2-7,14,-,CASSQDGSFVGQYF
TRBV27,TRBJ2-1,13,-,CASSFRGYNEQFF
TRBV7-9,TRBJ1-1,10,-,CASIGHLAFF
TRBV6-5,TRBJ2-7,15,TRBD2,CASSLSGSVGYEQYF
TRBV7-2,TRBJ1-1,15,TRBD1,CASSPRTGLNTEAFF
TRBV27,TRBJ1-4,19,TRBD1,CASSVDRGRGMATNEKLFF
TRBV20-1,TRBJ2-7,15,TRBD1,CSARGPGTGTDEQYF
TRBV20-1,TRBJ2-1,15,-,CSADKLAAGNNEQFF
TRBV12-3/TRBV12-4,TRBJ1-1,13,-,CASREGLNTEAFF
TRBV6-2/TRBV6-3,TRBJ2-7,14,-,CASSSGASLGEQYF
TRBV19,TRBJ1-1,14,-,CASSIGRAGTEAFF
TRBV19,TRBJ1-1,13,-,CASSMEANTEAFF
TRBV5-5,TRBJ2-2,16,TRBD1,CASSSGTGTPPGELFF
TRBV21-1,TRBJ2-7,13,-,CAGYSESSYEQYF
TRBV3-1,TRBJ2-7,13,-,CASSHRTAYEQYF